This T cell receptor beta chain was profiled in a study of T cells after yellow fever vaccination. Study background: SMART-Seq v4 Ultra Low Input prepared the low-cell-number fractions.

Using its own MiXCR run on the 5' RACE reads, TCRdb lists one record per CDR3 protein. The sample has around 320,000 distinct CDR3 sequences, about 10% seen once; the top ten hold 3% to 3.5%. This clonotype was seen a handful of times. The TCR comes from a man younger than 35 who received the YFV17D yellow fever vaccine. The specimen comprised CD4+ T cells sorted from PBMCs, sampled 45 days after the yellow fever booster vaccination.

The CDR3 loop reads CASSLNYANTGELFF. CDR3 DNA sequence: TGTGCCAGCAGCTTAAATTACGCGAACACCGGGGAGCTGTTTTTT. The V call is TRBV2, the J call TRBJ2-2, with D uncertain. The CDR3 extends over 15 amino acids. In germline, CDR1 is SNHLY, CDR2 FYNNEI. Trimming left V 6 bases short and J 0 bases short, with 11 bases between.